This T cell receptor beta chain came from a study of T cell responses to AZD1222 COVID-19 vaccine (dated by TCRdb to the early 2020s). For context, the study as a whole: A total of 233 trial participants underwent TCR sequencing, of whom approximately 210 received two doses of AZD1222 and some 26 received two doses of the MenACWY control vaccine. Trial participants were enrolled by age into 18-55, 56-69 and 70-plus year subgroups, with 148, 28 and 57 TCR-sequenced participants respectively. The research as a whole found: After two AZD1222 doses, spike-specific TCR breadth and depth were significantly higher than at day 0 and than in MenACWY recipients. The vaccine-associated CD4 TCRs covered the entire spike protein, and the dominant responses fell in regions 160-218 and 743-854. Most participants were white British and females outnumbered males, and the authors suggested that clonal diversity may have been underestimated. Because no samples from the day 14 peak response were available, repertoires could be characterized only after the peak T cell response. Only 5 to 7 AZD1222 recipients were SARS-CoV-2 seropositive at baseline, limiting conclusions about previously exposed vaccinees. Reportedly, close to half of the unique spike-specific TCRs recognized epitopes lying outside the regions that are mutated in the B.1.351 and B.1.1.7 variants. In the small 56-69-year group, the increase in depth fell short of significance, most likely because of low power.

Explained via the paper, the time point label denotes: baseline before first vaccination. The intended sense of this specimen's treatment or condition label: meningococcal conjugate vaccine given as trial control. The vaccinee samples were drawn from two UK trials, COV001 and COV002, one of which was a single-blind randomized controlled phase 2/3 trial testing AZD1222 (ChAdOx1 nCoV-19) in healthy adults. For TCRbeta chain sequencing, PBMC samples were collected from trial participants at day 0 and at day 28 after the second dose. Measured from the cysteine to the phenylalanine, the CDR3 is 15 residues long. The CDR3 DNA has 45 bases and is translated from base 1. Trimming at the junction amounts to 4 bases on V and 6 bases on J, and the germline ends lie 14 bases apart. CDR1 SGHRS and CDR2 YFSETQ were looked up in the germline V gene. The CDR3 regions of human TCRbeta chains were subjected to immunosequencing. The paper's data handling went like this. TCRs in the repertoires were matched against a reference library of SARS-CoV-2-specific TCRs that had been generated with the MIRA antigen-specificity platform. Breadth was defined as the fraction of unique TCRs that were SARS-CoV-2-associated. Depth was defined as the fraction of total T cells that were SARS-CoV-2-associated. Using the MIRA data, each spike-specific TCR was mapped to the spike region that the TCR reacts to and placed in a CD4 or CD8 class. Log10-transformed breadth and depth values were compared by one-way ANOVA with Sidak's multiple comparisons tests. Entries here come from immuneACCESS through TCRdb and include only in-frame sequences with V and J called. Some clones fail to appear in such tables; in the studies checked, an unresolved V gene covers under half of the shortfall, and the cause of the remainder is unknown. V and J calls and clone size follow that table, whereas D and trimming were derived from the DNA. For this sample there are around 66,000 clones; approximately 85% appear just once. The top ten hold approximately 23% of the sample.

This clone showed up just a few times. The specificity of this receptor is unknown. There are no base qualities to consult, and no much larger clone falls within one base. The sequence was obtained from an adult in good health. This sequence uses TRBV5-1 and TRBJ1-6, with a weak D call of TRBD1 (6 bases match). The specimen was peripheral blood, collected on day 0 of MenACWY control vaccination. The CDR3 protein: CASSPTGAFNSPLHF. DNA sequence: TGCGCCAGCAGCCCCACGGGGGCCTTTAATTCACCCCTCCACTTT.